This T cell receptor beta chain derives from a study of CD8+ T cells in alopecia areata. Study results and caveats: Possibly as an HLA-related effect, TCR sharing across patients appeared less clear than in mice. In lesional scalp, particularly from alopecia totalis/universalis, clonality was higher than in normal scalp.

As regards this clone: Its antigen is currently unknown.

TCR sequencing used cDNA made by reverse transcription of extracted RNA. Only in-frame clones appear in the TCRdb table, and some are missing; sequencing was by immunoSEQ multiplex PCR. The profile shows 200,000 or so clones, more than 55% of them singletons. T lymphocytes (CD4+ and CD8+) were sorted from PBMCs. Sequenced material: CD8+ T cells sorted from blood. The sequence was obtained from a human donor in good health.

The CDR3 loop is CASSQEGRTEAFF. CDR3 nucleotide sequence: TGCGCCAGCAGCCAAGAGGGTCGGACTGAAGCTTTCTTT. The J gene is TRBJ1-1, the V gene TRBV4-1; D is ambiguous. Germline CDR1 and CDR2: MGHRA and YSYEKL. Trimming took off 0 bases at V and 5 bases at J, with 7 bases between the two ends. This CDR3 has 13 residues.